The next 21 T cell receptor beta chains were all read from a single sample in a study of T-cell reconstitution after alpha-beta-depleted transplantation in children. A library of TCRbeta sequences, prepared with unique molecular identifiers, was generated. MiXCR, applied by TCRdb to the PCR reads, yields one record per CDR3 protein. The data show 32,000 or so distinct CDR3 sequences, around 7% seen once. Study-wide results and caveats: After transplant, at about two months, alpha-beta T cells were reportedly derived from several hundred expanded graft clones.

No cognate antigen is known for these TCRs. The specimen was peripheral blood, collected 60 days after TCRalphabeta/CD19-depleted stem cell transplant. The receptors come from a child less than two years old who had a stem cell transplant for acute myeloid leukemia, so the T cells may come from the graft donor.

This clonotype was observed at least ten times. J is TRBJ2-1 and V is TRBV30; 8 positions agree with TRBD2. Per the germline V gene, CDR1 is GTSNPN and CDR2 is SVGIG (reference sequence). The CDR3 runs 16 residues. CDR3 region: CALSSREGPPYNEQFF. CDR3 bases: TGTGCGCTTAGTTCTCGGGAGGGCCCCCCCTACAATGAGCAGTTCTTC.

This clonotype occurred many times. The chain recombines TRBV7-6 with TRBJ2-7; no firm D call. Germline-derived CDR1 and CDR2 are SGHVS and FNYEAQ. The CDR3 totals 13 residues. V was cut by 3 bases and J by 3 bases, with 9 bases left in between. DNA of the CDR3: TGTGCCAGCAGCTTCGGCCCCTTCTACGAGCAGTACTTC. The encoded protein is CASSFGPFYEQYF.

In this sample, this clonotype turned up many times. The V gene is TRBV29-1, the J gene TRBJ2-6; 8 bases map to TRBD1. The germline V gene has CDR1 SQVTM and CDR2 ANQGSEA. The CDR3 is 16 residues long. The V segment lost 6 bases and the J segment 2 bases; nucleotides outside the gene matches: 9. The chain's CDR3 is CSVQGVQGAGANVLTF. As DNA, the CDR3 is TGCAGCGTGCAGGGGGTACAGGGGGCTGGGGCCAACGTCCTGACTTTC.

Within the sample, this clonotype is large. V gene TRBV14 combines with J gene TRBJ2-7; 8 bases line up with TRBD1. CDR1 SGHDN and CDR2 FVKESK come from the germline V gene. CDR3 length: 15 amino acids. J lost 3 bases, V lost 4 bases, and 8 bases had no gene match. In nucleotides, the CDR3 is TGTGCCAGCAGCCTGTACCGGGACAGGATCTACGAGCAGTACTTC. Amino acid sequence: CASSLYRDRIYEQYF. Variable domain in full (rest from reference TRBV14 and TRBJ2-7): EAGVTQFPSHSVIEKGQTVTLRCDPISGHDNLYWYRRVMGKEIKFLLHFVKESKQDESGMPNNRFLAERTGGTYSTLKVQPAELEDSGVYFCASSLYRDRIYEQYFGPGTRLTVT.

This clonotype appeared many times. The DNA for the CDR3 is TGTGCCAGCAGCCTAACGATATCGAAGGCACCCCTCCACTTT. It specifies CASSLTISKAPLHF. V gene TRBV11-1 combines with J gene TRBJ1-6, with D uncertain. The CDR3 spans 14 residues. Germline V lookup: CDR1 SGHAT, CDR2 FQDESV (reference sequence). The ends were cut back, 5 bases at V and 11 bases at J, with 16 bases in the middle.

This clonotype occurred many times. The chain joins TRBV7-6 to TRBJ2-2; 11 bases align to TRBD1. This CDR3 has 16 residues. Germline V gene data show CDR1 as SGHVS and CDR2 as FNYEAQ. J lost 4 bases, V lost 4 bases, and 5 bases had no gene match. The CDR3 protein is CASSSRTGGITGELFF. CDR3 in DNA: TGTGCCAGCAGCTCCCGGACAGGGGGCATCACCGGGGAGCTGTTTTTT.

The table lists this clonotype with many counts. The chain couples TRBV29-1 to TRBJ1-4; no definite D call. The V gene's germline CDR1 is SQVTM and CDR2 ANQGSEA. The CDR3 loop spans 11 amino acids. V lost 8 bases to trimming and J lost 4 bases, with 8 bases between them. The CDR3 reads CSLAHNEKLFF. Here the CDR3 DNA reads TGCAGCTTGGCCCATAATGAAAAACTGTTTTTT.

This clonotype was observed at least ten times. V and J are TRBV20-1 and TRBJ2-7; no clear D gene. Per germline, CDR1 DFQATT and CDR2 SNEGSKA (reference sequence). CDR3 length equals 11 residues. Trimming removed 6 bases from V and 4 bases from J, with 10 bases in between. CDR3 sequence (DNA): TGCAGTGCCAGATCCGGGTACGAGCAGTACTTC. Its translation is CSARSGYEQYF.

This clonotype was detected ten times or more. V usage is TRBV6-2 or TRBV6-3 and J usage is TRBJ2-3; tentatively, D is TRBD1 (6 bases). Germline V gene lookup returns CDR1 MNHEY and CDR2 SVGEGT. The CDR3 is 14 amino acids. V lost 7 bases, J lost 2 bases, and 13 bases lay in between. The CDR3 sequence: CASIPGHHTDTQYF. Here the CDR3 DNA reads TGTGCCAGCATCCCGGGACACCACACAGATACGCAGTATTTT.

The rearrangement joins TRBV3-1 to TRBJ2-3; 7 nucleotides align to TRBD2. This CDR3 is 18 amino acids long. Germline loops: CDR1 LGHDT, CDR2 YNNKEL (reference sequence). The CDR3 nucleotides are TGTACCTTCTGTTTTGGTCAGGTAGTGGAAGCGGGAAGAGATACGCAGTATTTT. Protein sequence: CTFCFGQVVEAGRDTQYF.

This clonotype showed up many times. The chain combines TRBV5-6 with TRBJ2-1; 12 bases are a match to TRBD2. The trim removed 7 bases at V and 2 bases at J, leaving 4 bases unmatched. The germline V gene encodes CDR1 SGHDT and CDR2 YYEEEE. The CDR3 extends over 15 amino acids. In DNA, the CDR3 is TGTGCCAGCCTAGCGGGAGGGACCCCCTACAATGAGCAGTTCTTC. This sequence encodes CASLAGGTPYNEQFF.

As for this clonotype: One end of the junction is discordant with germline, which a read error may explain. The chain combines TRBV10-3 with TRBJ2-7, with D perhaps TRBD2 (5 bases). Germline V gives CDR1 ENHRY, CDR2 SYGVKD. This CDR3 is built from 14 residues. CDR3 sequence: CAISPGLGSCELYF. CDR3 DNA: TGTGCCATCAGCCCCGGACTGGGTTCCTGCGAGCTGTACTTC.

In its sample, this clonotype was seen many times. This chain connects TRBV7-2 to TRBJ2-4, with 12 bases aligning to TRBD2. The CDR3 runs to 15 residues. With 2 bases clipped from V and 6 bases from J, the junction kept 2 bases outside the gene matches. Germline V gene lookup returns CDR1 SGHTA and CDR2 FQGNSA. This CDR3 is CASSLMTSGGNIQYF. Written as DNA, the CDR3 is TGTGCCAGCAGCTTAATGACTAGCGGGGGAAACATTCAGTACTTC.

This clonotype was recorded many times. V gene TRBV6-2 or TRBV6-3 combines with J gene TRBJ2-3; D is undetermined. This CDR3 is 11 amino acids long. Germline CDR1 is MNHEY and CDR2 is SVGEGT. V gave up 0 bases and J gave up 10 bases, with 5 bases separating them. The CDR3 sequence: CASSYSIAQYF. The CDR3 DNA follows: TGTGCCAGCAGTTACTCGATTGCGCAGTATTTT.

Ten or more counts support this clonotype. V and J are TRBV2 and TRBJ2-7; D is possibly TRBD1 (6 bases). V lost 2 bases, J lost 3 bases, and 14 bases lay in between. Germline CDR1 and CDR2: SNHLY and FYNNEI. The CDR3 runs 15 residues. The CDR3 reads CASSEIGGPIYEQYF. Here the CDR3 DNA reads TGTGCCAGCAGTGAAATAGGGGGACCCATCTACGAGCAGTACTTC.

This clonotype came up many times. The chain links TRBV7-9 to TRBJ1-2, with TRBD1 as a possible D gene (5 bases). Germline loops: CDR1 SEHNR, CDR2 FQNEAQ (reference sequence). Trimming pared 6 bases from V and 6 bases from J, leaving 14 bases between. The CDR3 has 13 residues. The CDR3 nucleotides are TGTGCCAGCAGTGGGGAACAGGACCATGGCTACACCTTC. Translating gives CASSGEQDHGYTF.

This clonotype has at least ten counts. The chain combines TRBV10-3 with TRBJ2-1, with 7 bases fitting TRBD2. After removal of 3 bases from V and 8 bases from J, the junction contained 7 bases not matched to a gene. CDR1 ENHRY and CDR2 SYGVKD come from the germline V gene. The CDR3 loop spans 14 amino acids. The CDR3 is CAISEPGGWDEQFF. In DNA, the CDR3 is TGTGCCATCAGTGAACCGGGAGGATGGGATGAGCAGTTCTTC.

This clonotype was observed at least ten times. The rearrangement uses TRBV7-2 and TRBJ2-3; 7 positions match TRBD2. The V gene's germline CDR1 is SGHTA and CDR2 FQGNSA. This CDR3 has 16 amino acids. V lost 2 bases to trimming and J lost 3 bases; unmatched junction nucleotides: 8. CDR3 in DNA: TGTGCCAGCAGCTTAACCCCGGGACTAAGAACAGATACGCAGTATTTT. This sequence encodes CASSLTPGLRTDTQYF.

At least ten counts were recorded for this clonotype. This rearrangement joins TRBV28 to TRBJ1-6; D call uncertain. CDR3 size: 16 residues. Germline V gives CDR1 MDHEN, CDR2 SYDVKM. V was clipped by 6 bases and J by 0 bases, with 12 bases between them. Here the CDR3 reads CASSLGFSSYNSPLHF. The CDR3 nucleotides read TGTGCCAGCAGCCTCGGGTTTAGCTCCTATAATTCACCCCTCCACTTT.

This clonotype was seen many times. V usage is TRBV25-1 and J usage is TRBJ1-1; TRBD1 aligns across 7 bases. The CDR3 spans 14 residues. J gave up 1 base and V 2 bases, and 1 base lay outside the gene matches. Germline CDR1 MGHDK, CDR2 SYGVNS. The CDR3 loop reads CASSERQGNTEAFF. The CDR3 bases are TGTGCCAGCAGTGAAAGACAGGGGAACACTGAAGCTTTCTTT.

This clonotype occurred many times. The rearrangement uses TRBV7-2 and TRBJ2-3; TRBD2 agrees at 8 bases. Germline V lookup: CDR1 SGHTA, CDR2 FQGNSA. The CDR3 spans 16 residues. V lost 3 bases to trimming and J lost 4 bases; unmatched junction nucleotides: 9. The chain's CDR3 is CASSFRGAGGADTQYF. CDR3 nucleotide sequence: TGTGCCAGCAGCTTTCGGGGGGCCGGGGGGGCAGATACGCAGTATTTT.